A selection of T cell receptor beta chains follows, all from one sample in a study of T cell responses to AZD1222 COVID-19 vaccine. Profiling relied on immunoSEQ multiplex PCR, and the TCRdb table lists in-frame clones only, not all of them. This sample has 110,000 or so clones; 70% to 90% occur once, and the top ten carry 9% to 9.5%. The input for sequencing was peripheral blood, taken on day 0 of AZD1222 vaccination. The receptors were gathered from an adult in good health. The conserved cysteine and the conserved F or W are not part of the CDR3 here. The size entry is marked missing in some rows and otherwise reads once, few, many or a size class.

cdr3_length,j_call,clone_size,v_call,cdr3_aa
14,TRBJ2-2,.,TRBV25-1,ASSDSAGVDTGELF
13,TRBJ2-3,few,TRBV19,ASRVRGGVTDTQY
12,TRBJ1-2,.,TRBV7-8,ASSLEVSDYGYT
12,TRBJ2-1,.,TRBV19,ASSKGTSSNEQF
12,TRBJ2-5,.,TRBV7-9,ASSLARNIETQY
11,TRBJ1-2,once,TRBV2,ASRTQVPRGYT
12,TRBJ2-3,.,TRBV6-4,ASSQGGETDTQY
13,TRBJ1-1,.,TRBV15,ATSRDTGRYTEAF
12,TRBJ2-4,.,TRBV5-3,ARSSSGIGNIQY
12,TRBJ2-3,.,TRBV6-2/TRBV6-3,ASSYSLVSDTQY
9,TRBJ1-1,.,TRBV2,ASERAGEAF
13,TRBJ1-4,.,TRBV19,ASSKAPSGDEKLF
13,TRBJ1-2,.,TRBV7-2,ASSPRPTGNYGYT
13,TRBJ2-3,.,TRBV7-9,ASSFAGGGTDTQY
11,TRBJ2-2,.,TRBV24-1,ATSVPVTGELF
14,TRBJ2-1,.,TRBV5-1,ASSHKAISSYNEQF
13,TRBJ2-7,.,TRBV2,ASSRPGQGSHEQY
12,TRBJ2-1,.,TRBV3-1/TRBV3-2,ASSGLAGRGTQF
12,TRBJ1-5,once,TRBV10-3,AISGGGGNQPQH
11,TRBJ1-6,.,TRBV3-1/TRBV3-2,ASSQIRSTPLH
11,TRBJ1-1,.,TRBV30,AWSKTMNTEAF
14,TRBJ2-5,.,TRBV10-3,AIGAGRGAGGETQY
13,TRBJ2-1,.,TRBV24-1,ATSTGKNPYNEQF
12,TRBJ2-1,once,TRBV11-3,ASSYGSSYNEQF